The 24 T cell receptor beta chains listed next were all sequenced from one sample in a study of blood T cell repertoires in COVID-19. Measured with immunoSEQ multiplex PCR; TCRdb has only the in-frame clones, and not every one. The repertoire holds some 120,000 clones, with roughly 80% as singletons. Sequenced input: peripheral blood. The receptors come from a woman aged 50 to 60 with acute or convalescent COVID-19.

This chain joins TRBV6-6 and TRBJ1-2, with 8 bases fitting TRBD1. Germline CDR1 is MNHNY and CDR2 is SVGAGI (reference sequence). The CDR3 runs to 14 residues. Trimming took 5 bases from V and 1 from J; bases not matched to a gene: 3. CDR3 coding DNA: TGTGCCAGCAGTCCAGGGGGCAATAACTATGGCTACACCTTC. It is translated as CASSPGGNNYGYTF.

The CDR3 bases are TGTGCCAGCCATACTAAGCCCCCGCTAGCGGGGTACTCCTACAATGAGCAGTTCTTC. Encoded protein: CASHTKPPLAGYSYNEQFF. The gene calls are TRBV27 and TRBJ2-1, with TRBD2 matching over 9 bases. CDR1 MNHEY and CDR2 SMNVEV come from the germline V gene (reference sequence). The CDR3 extends over 19 amino acids. V shed 8 bases and J 0 bases; nucleotides not matched to a gene: 17.

The gene calls are TRBV7-8 and TRBJ1-2; D is uncertain. CDR1 is SGHVS, CDR2 FQNEAQ, per germline. This CDR3 has 13 residues. V was trimmed by 5 bases and J by 2 bases, leaving 9 bases between them. The CDR3 DNA reads as TGTGCCAGCAGCCAAACTTCCAACTATGGCTACACCTTC. Its translation is CASSQTSNYGYTF.

This clone was found a few times. The V gene is TRBV6-5, the J gene TRBJ1-2, with 8 bases lining up with TRBD1. The junction had 4 bases not matched to a gene; V was cut back by 5 bases and J by 8 bases. Germline loops: CDR1 MNHEY, CDR2 SVGAGI. This CDR3 has 12 residues. The DNA for the CDR3 is TGTGCCAGCAGTCAGGGGGCGCGGGGCTACACCTTC. It is translated as CASSQGARGYTF.

A remark on this clone: Other DNA sequences from this sample encode an identical CDR3 as well. The rearrangement uses TRBV7-6 and TRBJ2-1; 9 bases map to TRBD1. Germline V gene sequence: CDR1 SGHVS, CDR2 FNYEAQ. V lost 1 base and J lost 3; bases outside the gene matches: 1. This CDR3 contains 15 residues. This chain's CDR3 is CASSLGQGDYNEQFF. The CDR3 bases are TGTGCCAGCAGCTTAGGACAGGGGGACTACAATGAGCAGTTCTTC.

This clone was seen only once. The chain joins TRBV2 to TRBJ1-5; D not resolved. The germline CDR1 and CDR2 sequences are SNHLY and FYNNEI. The CDR3 is 14 amino acids. V dropped 1 base and J dropped 7 bases, with 11 bases sitting between them. The CDR3 nucleotides read TGTGCCAGCAGTGAAGTTGAGCGGGGACAGCCCCAGCATTTT. Protein: CASSEVERGQPQHF.

This chain uses TRBV6-6 with TRBJ1-4; 11 nucleotides line up with TRBD1. V lost 2 bases and J lost 8; bases outside the gene matches: 7. The germline CDR1 and CDR2 sequences are MNHNY and SVGAGI (reference sequence). The CDR3 extends over 16 amino acids. CDR3 sequence: CASSYRADRGREKLFF. Here the CDR3 DNA reads TGTGCCAGCAGTTACCGGGCGGACAGGGGGCGAGAAAAACTGTTTTTT.

Worth noting for this clone: Other DNA sequences within the sample encode an identical CDR3. The rearrangement uses TRBV28 and TRBJ1-5; D might be TRBD1 (5 bases). Germline V gives CDR1 MDHEN, CDR2 SYDVKM. Trimming shortened V by 3 bases and J by 1 base, and 10 bases separated the two germline ends. CDR3 size: 15 residues. The CDR3 protein is CASSFGGDSNQPQHF. DNA of the CDR3: TGTGCCAGCAGTTTCGGGGGGGACAGCAATCAGCCCCAGCATTTT.

The CDR3 bases are TGCAGTGCTAGTGATGGGCCTGGAAACACCATATATTTT. It specifies CSASDGPGNTIYF. V usage is TRBV20-1 and J usage is TRBJ1-3; no clear D gene. The CDR3 is 13 residues long. Trimming cost V 3 bases and J 2 bases, with 8 bases left between them. Germline V lookup: CDR1 DFQATT, CDR2 SNEGSKA (reference sequence).

To note about this clone: At the DNA level, this CDR3 is encoded by other sequences in the same sample as well. The gene calls are TRBV6-6 and TRBJ2-1; TRBD1 matches 12 bases. CDR3 length: 14 residues. Germline-derived CDR1 and CDR2 are MNHNY and SVGAGI (reference sequence). Germline trimming cut 6 bases from V and 6 bases from J; bases unmatched to any gene: 3. CDR3 sequence (DNA): TGTGCCAGCAGGGGGACAGGGGGCATCAATGAGCAGTTCTTC. This translates into CASRGTGGINEQFF.

The rearrangement joins TRBV15 to TRBJ2-2, with 8 bases matching TRBD1. CDR3 size: 16 residues. Looked up from germline, CDR1 is LNHNV and CDR2 is YYDKDF (reference sequence). Germline trimming cut 5 bases from V and 1 base from J; bases unmatched to any gene: 6. The CDR3 coding sequence is TGTGCCACCAGCGGTAGACAGGGGAAGAACACCGGGGAGCTGTTTTTT. It yields the protein CATSGRQGKNTGELFF.

The chain joins TRBV19 to TRBJ2-2, with D tentatively TRBD2 (5 bases). The CDR3 sequence is 12 residues long. Germline assignment: CDR1 LNHDA and CDR2 SQIVND (reference sequence). V was trimmed by 6 bases and J by 6 bases, leaving 8 bases between them. The CDR3 bases are TGTGCCAGTAGGCCGGAGGCCGGGGAGCTGTTTTTT. Protein product: CASRPEAGELFF.

V is TRBV5-1 and J is TRBJ2-7, with 8 bases aligning to TRBD1. This CDR3 region has 17 residues. With 4 bases clipped from V and 0 bases from J, the junction kept 12 bases outside the gene matches. Germline assignment: CDR1 SGHRS and CDR2 YFSETQ. The CDR3 coding sequence is TGCGCCAGCAGCGACGGACAGGGATACCCTCGCTCCTACGAGCAGTACTTC. It yields the protein CASSDGQGYPRSYEQYF.

The chain has TRBV24-1 and TRBJ1-2, with TRBD1 matching over 7 bases. The ends lost 4 bases at V and 4 bases at J; junction bases unmatched: 2. The CDR3 spans 13 residues. The germline V gene has CDR1 KGHDR and CDR2 SFDVKD. The CDR3: CATSDGDSYGYTF. CDR3 nucleotide sequence: TGTGCCACCAGTGACGGGGACAGCTATGGCTACACCTTC.

The chain links TRBV10-3 to TRBJ2-7; D gene ambiguous. The CDR3 totals 15 residues. Trimming shortened V by 3 bases and J by 0 bases, and 12 bases separated the two germline ends. From germline, CDR1 is ENHRY and CDR2 SYGVKD. CDR3 protein: CAISDRQVSSYEQYF. CDR3 in DNA: TGTGCCATCAGTGACCGGCAGGTTAGCTCCTACGAGCAGTACTTC.

V usage is TRBV7-9 and J usage is TRBJ1-4; 10 bases match TRBD1. The V gene end was trimmed by 5 bases and the J gene end by 0 bases; junction bases not matched to a gene: 6. Germline CDR1 is SEHNR and CDR2 is FQNEAQ (reference sequence). The CDR3 is made up of 17 amino acids. CDR3 amino acids: CASSTRDRGTTNEKLFF. CDR3 DNA: TGTGCCAGCAGCACACGGGACAGGGGTACAACTAATGAAAAACTGTTTTTT.

The chain couples TRBV6-6 to TRBJ1-5, with a possible D match to TRBD1 (6 bases). The CDR3 runs to 15 residues. The germline V and J ends were trimmed by 5 bases and 0 bases, with 11 bases remaining between them. Looked up from germline, CDR1 is MNHNY and CDR2 is SVGAGI (reference sequence). The CDR3 nucleotides are TGTGCCAGCAGTCCTCGACAGGATAGCAATCAGCCCCAGCATTTT. Its translation is CASSPRQDSNQPQHF.

This chain connects TRBV10-3 to TRBJ2-7; tentatively, D is TRBD2 (6 bases). Trimming removed 0 bases from V and 6 bases from J, with 15 bases in between. The germline gives CDR1 ENHRY, CDR2 SYGVKD. The CDR3 length is 15 residues. CDR3 amino acids: CAISESNGSGREQYF. For the CDR3, the DNA is TGTGCCATCAGTGAGTCAAATGGCAGCGGGCGCGAGCAGTACTTC.

The rearrangement joins TRBV7-8 to TRBJ1-2, with 12 bases aligning to TRBD1. V dropped 5 bases and J dropped 2; count of bases not matched to a gene: 9. The CDR3 runs to 17 residues. Germline V gives CDR1 SGHVS, CDR2 FQNEAQ. The CDR3 coding sequence is TGTGCCAGCAGCCGAACTGGGACAGGGGGCCAGAACTATGGCTACACCTTC. It codes for CASSRTGTGGQNYGYTF.

V is TRBV7-8 and J is TRBJ1-3; TRBD1 matches 8 bases. Germline CDR1 is SGHVS and CDR2 is FQNEAQ. Trimming cost V 5 bases and J 2 bases; bases outside gene matches: 11. The CDR3 sequence is 17 residues long. The CDR3 is CASSARTGKGTGNTIYF. CDR3 DNA sequence: TGTGCCAGCAGCGCCCGGACAGGGAAAGGAACTGGAAACACCATATATTTT.

The V gene is TRBV18, the J gene TRBJ2-7, with no clear D. The germline V gene encodes CDR1 KGHSH and CDR2 LQKENI. V gave up 5 bases and J gave up 3 bases, with 8 bases separating them. The CDR3 extends over 12 amino acids. CDR3 DNA: TGTGCCAGCTCAAGAGGAGACTACGAGCAGTACTTC. Translation gives CASSRGDYEQYF.

The chain employs TRBV24-1 and TRBJ2-3; perhaps TRBD2 as D (5 bases). Deletions cut 1 base from V and 2 bases from J, with 15 bases between. CDR3 length equals 17 residues. Per the germline V gene, CDR1 is KGHDR and CDR2 is SFDVKD. The CDR3 sequence is CATSDFGGQQDTDTQYF. DNA of the CDR3: TGTGCCACCAGTGATTTTGGCGGGCAGCAGGACACAGATACGCAGTATTTT.

This clone was detected once. The rearrangement uses TRBV6-6 and TRBJ1-4, with a tentative D call TRBD1 (6 bases). Germline CDR1 is MNHNY and CDR2 is SVGAGI (reference sequence). There are 12 residues in the CDR3. V lost 2 bases to trimming and J lost 8 bases, with 6 bases between them. The CDR3 here is CASSYDREKLFF. CDR3 sequence (DNA): TGTGCCAGCAGTTACGACAGGGAAAAACTGTTTTTT.

This rearrangement joins TRBV2 to TRBJ1-2; TRBD1 matches at 7 bases. Germline CDR1 reads SNHLY; CDR2 reads FYNNEI. With 8 bases clipped from V and 4 bases from J, the junction kept 10 bases outside the gene matches. There are 14 residues in the CDR3. The CDR3 sequence is CASDQTGLGYGYTF. DNA of the CDR3: TGTGCCAGCGACCAGACAGGGCTCGGCTATGGCTACACCTTC.